This T cell receptor (beta chain) was sequenced in a study of shared clonotypes between healthy human individuals. Study background: Per donor, CD8 memory used one plate, CD8 naive used two, CD4 memory used three and CD4 naive used three. Findings and limits, study-wide: What limited the represented genetic and exposure-history diversity was the small number of donors.

Clones were read by immunoSEQ multiplex PCR, and TCRdb kept only the in-frame ones, dropping some. The sample includes some 2 million clones, roughly 94% of them seen just once. This clone was recorded a few times. The target antigen is unknown. This CDR3 spans 15 amino acids. Germline V lookup: CDR1 MGHRA, CDR2 YSYEKL. V was pared by 0 bases and J by 4 bases, with 9 bases between. CD45RO-negative cells were positively selected for CCR7, leaving out terminally differentiated effector memory CD45RA+ cells. Donors, without exception, were Caucasian adults residing in Nashville, Tennessee. The source of this sequence is a man between 18 and 35 years old in good health. The sequenced sample was naive CD8+ T cells sorted from blood. The rearrangement uses TRBV4-1 and TRBJ2-2, with TRBD2 as a possible D gene (5 bases). CDR3 nucleotides: TGCGCCAGCAGCCAAGAGGGCGGGCGCACCGGGGAGCTGTTTTTT. This translates into CASSQEGGRTGELFF.